This entry lists 14 T cell receptor beta chains sequenced from one sample in a study of identifying expanded T cells in peripheral blood. Data came from immunoSEQ multiplex PCR; TCRdb stores just in-frame clones and leaves some out. The sample consists of around 90,000 clones, 70% to 90% of them appearing once. The sample comprised blood. These receptors were obtained from a person between 18 and 75 years old in good health.

The chain links TRBV30 to TRBJ2-3, with D perhaps matching TRBD1 or TRBD2 (5 bases each). This CDR3 has 13 residues. Germline CDR1 GTSNPN, CDR2 SVGIG (reference sequence). The V end was cut by 2 bases, the J end by 4 bases, with 10 bases between. CDR3 sequence: CAWSLGVADTQYF. The CDR3 bases are TGTGCCTGGAGTCTGGGGGTCGCAGATACGCAGTATTTT.

Note on this clone: The junction does not match germline at one end; this may be a read error. V usage is TRBV6-6 and J usage is TRBJ2-7; D call uncertain. The CDR3 contains 13 residues. Germline V gene lookup returns CDR1 MNHNY and CDR2 SVGAGI (reference sequence). In nucleotides, the CDR3 is TGTGCCAGCAGCTACTCCTTGTTGTACGAGCAGTACTTC. Translation gives CASSYSLLYEQYF.

There are a few counts of this clone. The gene calls are TRBV19 and TRBJ1-3; D remains ambiguous. The V gene's germline CDR1 is LNHDA and CDR2 SQIVND (reference sequence). The CDR3 has 13 amino acids. Trimming took off 11 bases at V and 0 bases at J, with 11 bases between the two ends. The CDR3 reads CAGKQSSGNTIYF. The CDR3 DNA reads as TGTGCCGGAAAACAATCCTCTGGAAACACCATATATTTT.

The chain links TRBV11-2 to TRBJ2-2; 10 bases match TRBD1. Trimming took 5 bases from V and 5 from J; bases not matched to a gene: 11. CDR1 is SGHAT and CDR2 is FQNNGV in the germline V gene. CDR3 length: 17 residues. The CDR3 loop is CASSARDRGFRTGELFF. Here the CDR3 DNA reads TGTGCCAGCAGCGCCCGGGACAGGGGTTTCAGGACCGGGGAGCTGTTTTTT.

This clone was seen once. V is TRBV19 and J is TRBJ2-7; 9 bases are shared with TRBD1. Germline lookup yields CDR1 LNHDA and CDR2 SQIVND (reference sequence). This CDR3 is built from 13 residues. The V and J ends lost 8 bases and 3 bases, in that order; junction bases with no gene match: 5. The CDR3 here is CASGGTGSYEQYF. CDR3 coding DNA: TGTGCCAGTGGAGGGACAGGGAGCTACGAGCAGTACTTC.

V is TRBV12-5 and J is TRBJ2-7; D is ambiguous. V shed 1 base and J shed 0 bases, with 4 bases lying between them. CDR1 and CDR2 from the germline V gene are LGHNT and FRNRAP. There are 13 residues in the CDR3. The CDR3 loop is CASGLDYSYEQYF. Written as DNA, the CDR3 is TGTGCTAGTGGTTTGGACTACTCCTACGAGCAGTACTTC.

This chain uses TRBV6-4 with TRBJ1-5, with 9 bases lining up with TRBD1. The CDR3 has 14 residues. V trimming: 5 bases; J trimming: 7 bases; junction bases outside the gene matches: 6. Germline lookup yields CDR1 MRHNA and CDR2 SNTAGT. CDR3 coding DNA: TGTGCCAGCAGTTATCTACAGGGGGCCCAGCCCCAGCATTTT. Encoded protein: CASSYLQGAQPQHF.

This chain joins TRBV10-2 and TRBJ2-1; 9 bases line up with TRBD2. The CDR3 covers 16 residues. Germline lookup yields CDR1 WSHSY and CDR2 SAAADI. V dropped 1 base and J dropped 3; count of bases not matched to a gene: 4. The chain's CDR3 is CASSEFRLADYNEQFF. CDR3 nucleotides: TGCGCCAGCAGTGAGTTCCGACTAGCGGACTACAATGAGCAGTTCTTC.

The chain recombines TRBV2 with TRBJ2-3; D is tentatively TRBD1 or TRBD2 (6 bases each). The CDR3 covers 15 residues. In germline, CDR1 is SNHLY, CDR2 FYNNEI. The V gene lost 3 bases and the J gene lost 5 bases, with 15 bases spanning the gap. The CDR3 region has the DNA TGTGCCAGCAGTGAGGTAGGGGGGCCGGAAGATACGCAGTATTTT. It is translated as CASSEVGGPEDTQYF.

For this clone: The sample has other DNA sequences that encode this CDR3 too. This rearrangement joins TRBV29-1 to TRBJ2-5; D could derive from TRBD1 or TRBD2 (5 bases each). The CDR3 length is 12 residues. Between the trimmed V and J ends, which lost 3 bases and 4 bases, there was a span of 9 bases. CDR1 and CDR2 (germline): SQVTM, ANQGSEA. The CDR3: CSVEAGGETQYF. CDR3 coding DNA: TGCAGCGTTGAGGCTGGGGGAGAGACCCAGTACTTC.

This chain uses TRBV2 with TRBJ2-2; D possibly corresponds to TRBD1 (5 bases). Germline V CDR1 and CDR2: SNHLY, FYNNEI. The CDR3 runs 16 residues. V shed 5 bases and J shed 2 bases, with 15 bases lying between them. CDR3 sequence reads: CASSQGAGVNTGELFF. The CDR3, as DNA: TGTGCCAGCAGTCAAGGGGCAGGAGTAAACACCGGGGAGCTGTTTTTT.

The chain uses TRBV4-1 and TRBJ2-1, with D perhaps matching TRBD2 (7 bases). Trimming took 4 bases from V and 1 from J, leaving 14 bases between them. The CDR3 is 16 residues long. Germline V gene sequence: CDR1 MGHRA, CDR2 YSYEKL. For the CDR3, the DNA is TGCGCCAGCAGCCCCGAAGGGGGGGGGTCCTACAATGAGCAGTTCTTC. This translates into CASSPEGGGSYNEQFF.

The chain recombines TRBV4-1 with TRBJ1-5, with D unclear. Trimming left V 1 base short and J 3 bases short, with 10 bases between. Germline V gene data show CDR1 as MGHRA and CDR2 as YSYEKL. The CDR3 is 15 residues long. The CDR3, as DNA: TGCGCCAGCAGCCAAGTACGATCACCCAATCAGCCCCAGCATTTT. This encodes CASSQVRSPNQPQHF.

The genes are TRBV30 and TRBJ2-5, with D perhaps matching TRBD2 (5 bases). V lost 0 bases, J lost 4 bases, and 9 bases lay in between. Germline CDR1 is GTSNPN and CDR2 is SVGIG (reference sequence). The CDR3 is 13 amino acids. The CDR3 DNA is TGTGCCTGGAGTGTAACTAGGGCAGAGACCCAGTACTTC. Its protein product is CAWSVTRAETQYF.